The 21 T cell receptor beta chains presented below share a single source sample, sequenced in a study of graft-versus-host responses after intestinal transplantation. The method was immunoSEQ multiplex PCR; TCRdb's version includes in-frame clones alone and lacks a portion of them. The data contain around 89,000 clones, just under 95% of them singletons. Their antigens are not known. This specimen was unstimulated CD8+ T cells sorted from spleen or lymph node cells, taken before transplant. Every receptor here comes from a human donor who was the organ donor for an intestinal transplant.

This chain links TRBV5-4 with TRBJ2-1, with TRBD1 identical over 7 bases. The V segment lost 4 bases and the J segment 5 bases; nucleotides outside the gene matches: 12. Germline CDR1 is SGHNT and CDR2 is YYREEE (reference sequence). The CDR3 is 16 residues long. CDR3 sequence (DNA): TGTGCCAGCAGCCCGAACCCGGGACAGAGAAACAATGAGCAGTTCTTC. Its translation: CASSPNPGQRNNEQFF.

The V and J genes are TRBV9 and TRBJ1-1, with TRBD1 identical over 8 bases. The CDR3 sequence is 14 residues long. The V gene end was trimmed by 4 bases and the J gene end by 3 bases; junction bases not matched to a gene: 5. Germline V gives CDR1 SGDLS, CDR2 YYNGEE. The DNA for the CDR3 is TGTGCCAGCAGCCCAGGGGGCGTGGACACTGAAGCTTTCTTT. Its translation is CASSPGGVDTEAFF.

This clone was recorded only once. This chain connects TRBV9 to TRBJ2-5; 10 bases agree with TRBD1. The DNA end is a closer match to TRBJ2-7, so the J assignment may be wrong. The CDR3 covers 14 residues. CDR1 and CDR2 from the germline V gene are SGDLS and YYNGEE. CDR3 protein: CASSAGQGTHEQYF. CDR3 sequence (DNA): TGTGCCAGCAGCGCGGGACAGGGGACCCACGAGCAGTACTTC.

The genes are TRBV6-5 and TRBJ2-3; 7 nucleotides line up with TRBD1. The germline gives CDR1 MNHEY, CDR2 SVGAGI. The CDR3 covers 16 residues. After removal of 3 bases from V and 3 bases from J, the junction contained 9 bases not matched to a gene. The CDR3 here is CASSYMRGPGTDTQYF. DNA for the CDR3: TGTGCCAGCAGTTATATGAGGGGGCCGGGAACAGATACGCAGTATTTT.

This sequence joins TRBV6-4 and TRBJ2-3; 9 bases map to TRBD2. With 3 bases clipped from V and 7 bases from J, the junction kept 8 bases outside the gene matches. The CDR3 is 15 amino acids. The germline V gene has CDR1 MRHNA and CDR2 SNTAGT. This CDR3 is CASSELGLAGYTQYF. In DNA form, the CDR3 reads TGTGCCAGCAGTGAGCTAGGGCTAGCGGGGTATACGCAGTATTTT.

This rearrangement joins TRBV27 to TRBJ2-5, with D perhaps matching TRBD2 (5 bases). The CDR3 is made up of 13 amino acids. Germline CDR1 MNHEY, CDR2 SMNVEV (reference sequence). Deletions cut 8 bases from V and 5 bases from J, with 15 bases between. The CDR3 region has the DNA TGTGCCAGCGGAGGCCTTGGGCGTGAGACCCAGTACTTC. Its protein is CASGGLGRETQYF.

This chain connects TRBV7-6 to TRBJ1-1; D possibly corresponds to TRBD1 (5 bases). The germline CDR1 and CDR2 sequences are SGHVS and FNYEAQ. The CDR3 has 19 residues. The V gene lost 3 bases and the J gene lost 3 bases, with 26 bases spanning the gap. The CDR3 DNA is TGTGCCAGCAGCTTTTTCATACGGGGGAAGTGGGGGGTCGACACTGAAGCTTTCTTT. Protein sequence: CASSFFIRGKWGVDTEAFF.

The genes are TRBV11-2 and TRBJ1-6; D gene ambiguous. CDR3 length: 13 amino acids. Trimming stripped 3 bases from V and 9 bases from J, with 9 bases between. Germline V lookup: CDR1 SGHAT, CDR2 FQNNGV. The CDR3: CASSFRRRSPLHF. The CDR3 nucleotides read TGTGCCAGCAGCTTTCGGCGGCGTTCACCCCTCCACTTT. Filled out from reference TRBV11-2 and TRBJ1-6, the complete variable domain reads EAGVAQSPRYKIIEKRQSVAFWCNPISGHATLYWYQQILGQGPKLLIQFQNNGVVDDSQLPKDRFSAERLKGVDSTLKIQPAKLEDSAVYLCASSFRRRSPLHFGNGTRLTVT.

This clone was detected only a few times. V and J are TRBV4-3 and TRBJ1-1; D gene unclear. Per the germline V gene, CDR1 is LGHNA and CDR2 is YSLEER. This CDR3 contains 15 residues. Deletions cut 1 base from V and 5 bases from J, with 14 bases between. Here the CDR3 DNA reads TGCGCCAGCAGCCAAGCCCGGGGTGGTCTTACTGAAGCTTTCTTT. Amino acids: CASSQARGGLTEAFF.

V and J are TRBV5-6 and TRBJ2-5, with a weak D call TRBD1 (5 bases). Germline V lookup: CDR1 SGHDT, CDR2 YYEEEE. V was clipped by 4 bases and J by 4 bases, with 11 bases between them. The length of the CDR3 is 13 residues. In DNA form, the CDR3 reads TGTGCCAGCAGCCCCGGGCAGGGAGAGACCCAGTACTTC. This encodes CASSPGQGETQYF.

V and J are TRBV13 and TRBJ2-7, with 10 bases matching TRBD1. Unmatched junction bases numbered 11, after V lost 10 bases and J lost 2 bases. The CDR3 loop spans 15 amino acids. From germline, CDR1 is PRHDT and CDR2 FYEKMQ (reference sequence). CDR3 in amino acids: CATGTGTGDPYEQYF. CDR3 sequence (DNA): TGTGCCACGGGGACCGGGACAGGGGACCCCTACGAGCAGTACTTC. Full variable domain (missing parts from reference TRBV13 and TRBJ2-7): AAGVIQSPRHLIKEKRETATLKCYPIPRHDTVYWYQQGPGQDPQFLISFYEKMQSDKGSIPDRFSAQQFSDYHSELNMSSLELGDSALYFCATGTGTGDPYEQYFGPGTRLTVT.

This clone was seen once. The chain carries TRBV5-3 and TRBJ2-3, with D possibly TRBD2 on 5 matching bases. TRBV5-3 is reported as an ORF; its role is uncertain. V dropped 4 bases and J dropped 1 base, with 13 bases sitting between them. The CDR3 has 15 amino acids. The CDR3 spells CARSPRLAGTDTQYF. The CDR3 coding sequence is TGTGCCAGAAGCCCCCGGCTAGCAGGCACAGATACGCAGTATTTT.

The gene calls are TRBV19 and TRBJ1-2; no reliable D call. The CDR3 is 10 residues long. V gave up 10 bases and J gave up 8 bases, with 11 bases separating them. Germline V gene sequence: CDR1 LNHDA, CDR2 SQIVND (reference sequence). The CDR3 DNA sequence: TGTGCCACGAGACTGGAGGGCTACACCTTC. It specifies CATRLEGYTF.

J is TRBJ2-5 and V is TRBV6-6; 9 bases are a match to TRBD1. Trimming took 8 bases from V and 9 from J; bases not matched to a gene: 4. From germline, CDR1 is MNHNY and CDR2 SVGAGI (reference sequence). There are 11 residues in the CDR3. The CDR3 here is CASGDRDPQYF. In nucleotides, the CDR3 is TGTGCCAGCGGGGACAGGGATCCCCAGTACTTC.

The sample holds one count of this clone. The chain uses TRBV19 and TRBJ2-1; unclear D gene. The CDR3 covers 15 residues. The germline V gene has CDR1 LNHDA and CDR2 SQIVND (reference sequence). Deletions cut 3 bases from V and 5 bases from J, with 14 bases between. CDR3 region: CASSMTRLPDNEQFF. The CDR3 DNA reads TGTGCCAGTAGTATGACAAGGCTACCTGACAATGAGCAGTTCTTC.

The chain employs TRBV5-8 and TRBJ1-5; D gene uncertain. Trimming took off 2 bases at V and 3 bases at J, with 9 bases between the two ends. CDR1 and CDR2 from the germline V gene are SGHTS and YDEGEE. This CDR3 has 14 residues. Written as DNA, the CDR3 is TGTGCCAGCAGCTTTCAGGCCTCCAATCAGCCCCAGCATTTT. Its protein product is CASSFQASNQPQHF.

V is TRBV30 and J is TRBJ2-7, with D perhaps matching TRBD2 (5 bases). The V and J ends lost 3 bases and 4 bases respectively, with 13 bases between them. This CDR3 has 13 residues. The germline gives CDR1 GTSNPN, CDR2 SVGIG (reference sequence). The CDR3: CAWRRAEVYEQYF. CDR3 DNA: TGTGCCTGGAGGCGAGCGGAGGTGTACGAGCAGTACTTC.

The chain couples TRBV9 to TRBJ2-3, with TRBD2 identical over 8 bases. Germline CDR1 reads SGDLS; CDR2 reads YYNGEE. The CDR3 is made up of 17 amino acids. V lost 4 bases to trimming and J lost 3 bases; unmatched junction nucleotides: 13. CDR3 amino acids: CASSPPRGGRNTDTQYF. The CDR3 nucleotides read TGTGCCAGCAGCCCACCCCGGGGGGGGAGGAATACAGATACGCAGTATTTT.

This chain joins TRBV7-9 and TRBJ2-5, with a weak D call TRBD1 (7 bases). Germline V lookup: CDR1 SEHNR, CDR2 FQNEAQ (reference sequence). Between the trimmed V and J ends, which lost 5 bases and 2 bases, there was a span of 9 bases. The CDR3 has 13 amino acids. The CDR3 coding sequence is TGTGCCAGCAGCCCAGGGGGGCAAGAGACCCAGTACTTC. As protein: CASSPGGQETQYF.

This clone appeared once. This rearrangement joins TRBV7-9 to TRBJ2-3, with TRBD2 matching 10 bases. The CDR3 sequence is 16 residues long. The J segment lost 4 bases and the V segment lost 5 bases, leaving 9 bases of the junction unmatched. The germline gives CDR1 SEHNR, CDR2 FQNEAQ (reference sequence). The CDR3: CASSHPLAGGSDTQYF. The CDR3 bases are TGTGCCAGCAGCCACCCTTTAGCGGGGGGCTCAGATACGCAGTATTTT.

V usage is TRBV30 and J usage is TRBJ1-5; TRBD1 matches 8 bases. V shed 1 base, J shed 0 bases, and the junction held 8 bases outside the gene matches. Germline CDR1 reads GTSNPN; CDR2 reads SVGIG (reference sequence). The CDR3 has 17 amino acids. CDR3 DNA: TGTGCCTGGAGTGAACCCAGGGGGCTGTATAGCAATCAGCCCCAGCATTTT. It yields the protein CAWSEPRGLYSNQPQHF. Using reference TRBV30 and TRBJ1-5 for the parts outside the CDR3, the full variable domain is SQTIHQWPATLVQPVGSPLSLECTVEGTSNPNLYWYRQAAGRGLQLLFYSVGIGQISSEVPQNLSASRPQDRQFILSSKKLLLSDSGFYLCAWSEPRGLYSNQPQHFGDGTRLSIL.